A selection of T cell receptor beta chains follows, all from one sample in a study of T cell repertoires in cytomegalovirus infection. In TCRdb, the reads were re-called with MiXCR into one record per CDR3 protein. The sample has about 890,000 distinct CDR3 sequences, around 32% seen once. These receptors' antigens are unknown. Sample: cultured CD8+ T cells from PBMCs, taken from culture after CMV antigen stimulation. These receptors originate from a human donor in good health (CMV status not recorded). Some clones in this sample may be carry-over from other donors' samples. CDR3s include the opening cysteine and the closing phenylalanine or tryptophan. The D gene is left open where the match is weak. Clone size appears in some rows only: once, few, many, or a class for an expanded clone.

clone_size	d_call	j_call	v_call	cdr3_aa	cdr3_nt
few	TRBD1	TRBJ2-1	TRBV7-6	CASSRNRDSWLNEQFF	TGTGCTAGCAGCCGAAACCGGGACAGCTGGCTCAATGAGCAGTTCTTC
NA	TRBD1	TRBJ1-5	TRBV6-6	CASSYPSTGARNQPQHF	TGTGCCAGCAGTTACCCTTCGACAGGGGCGCGTAATCAGCCCCAGCATTTT
few	NA	TRBJ1-1	TRBV29-1	CSAWGAGHTEAFF	TGCAGCGCCTGGGGGGCGGGCCACACTGAAGCTTTCTTT
few	TRBD2	TRBJ2-1	TRBV7-6	CASSLVETSGGDNEQFF	TGTGCCAGCAGCTTAGTAGAGACTAGCGGGGGGGACAATGAGCAGTTCTTC
few	NA	TRBJ1-2	TRBV6-1	CASSEYDLPDYGYTF	TGTGCCAGCAGTGAATATGACCTACCAGACTATGGCTACACCTTC
NA	NA	TRBJ1-4	TRBV27	CASSPQGIWEKLFF	TGTGCCAGCAGTCCCCAGGGGATCTGGGAAAAACTGTTTTTT
NA	NA	TRBJ2-5	TRBV20-1	CSARIRRGQETQYF	TGCAGTGCTAGAATTCGGCGGGGCCAAGAGACCCAGTACTTC
NA	TRBD1	TRBJ1-2	TRBV19	CASSVDRGDYTF	TGTGCCAGTAGTGTTGACAGGGGTGACTACACCTTC
few	NA	TRBJ2-4	TRBV5-1	CASSLGHDENIQYF	TGCGCCAGCAGCTTGGGTCACGATGAAAACATTCAGTACTTC
NA	TRBD2	TRBJ2-7	TRBV5-6	CASSLAGGLAAYEQYF	TGTGCCAGCAGCTTGGCCGGCGGACTAGCGGCCTACGAGCAGTACTTC
NA	NA	TRBJ1-2	TRBV6-8	CASSPGEVGIYGYTF	TGTGCCAGCAGTCCCGGTGAGGTCGGAATCTATGGCTACACCTTC
NA	NA	TRBJ2-1	TRBV27	CASSFGQFYNEQFF	TGTGCCAGCAGTTTTGGGCAGTTCTACAATGAGCAGTTCTTC
NA	NA	TRBJ1-2	TRBV27	CASSLEKPGRGGYTF	TGTGCCAGCAGTTTAGAAAAACCAGGGAGGGGGGGCTACACCTTC
few	NA	TRBJ1-1	TRBV4-1	CASSQGGGSNTEAFF	TGCGCCAGCAGCCAAGGTGGAGGGTCGAACACTGAAGCTTTCTTT
NA	TRBD1	TRBJ2-1	TRBV5-1	CASSLGDRGIYNEQFF	TGCGCCAGCAGCTTAGGGGACAGGGGGATTTACAATGAGCAGTTCTTC
few	NA	TRBJ1-3	TRBV5-4	CASDTTTGGGISGNTIYF	TGTGCCAGCGATACTACGACTGGGGGTGGGATCTCTGGAAACACCATATATTTT
NA	NA	TRBJ1-2	TRBV6-5	CASSYSAGYNYGYTF	TGTGCCAGCAGTTACTCGGCAGGGTATAACTATGGCTACACCTTC
few	NA	TRBJ1-1	TRBV10-3	CAISETDTILTLIPEAFF	TGTGCCATCAGTGAGACGGACACAATTTTAACCCTGATCCCTGAAGCTTTCTTT
many	NA	TRBJ2-3	TRBV7-8	CASSLTPGDTQYF	TGTGCCAGCAGCCTGACTCCTGGAGATACGCAGTATTTT
few	NA	TRBJ1-3	TRBV4-1	CASSQAPNLGDTIYF	TGCGCCAGCAGCCAAGCCCCCAACCTTGGGGACACCATATATTTT
NA	NA	TRBJ1-1	TRBV10-3	CAISESGLGNTEAFF	TGTGCCATCAGTGAGTCGGGCCTCGGGAACACTGAAGCTTTCTTT
NA	NA	TRBJ1-2	TRBV19	CAVRGADYGYTF	TGTGCCGTGAGGGGGGCAGACTATGGCTACACCTTC